These 26 T cell receptor beta chains share one sample of origin, sequenced in a study of blood T cell repertoires in COVID-19. Assay: immunoSEQ multiplex PCR; the TCRdb copy retains only in-frame clones and omits some. This sample carries nearly 50,000 clones, around 84% of them seen once, and the ten largest clones take 2.6%. Specimen: peripheral blood. These receptors were collected from a woman older than 75 with COVID-19, enrolled during active disease.

The chain is built from TRBV15 and TRBJ2-7; TRBD1 matches at 7 bases. The CDR3 covers 15 residues. J was trimmed by 3 bases and V by 0 bases; bases with no gene match: 5. Germline assignment: CDR1 LNHNV and CDR2 YYDKDF (reference sequence). The CDR3: CATSRDPTGFYEQYF. The CDR3 nucleotides read TGTGCCACCAGCAGAGATCCGACAGGGTTCTACGAGCAGTACTTC.

This clone has only a few counts. This chain joins TRBV4-1 and TRBJ2-5, with D possibly matching TRBD2 (6 bases). Germline CDR1 MGHRA, CDR2 YSYEKL. The V and J ends lost 4 bases and 5 bases respectively, with 11 bases between them. The CDR3 spans 13 residues. The CDR3 bases are TGCGCCAGCAGCCGGGGCGGGGTCGAGACCCAGTACTTC. Translating gives CASSRGGVETQYF.

The gene calls are TRBV28 and TRBJ2-7; 11 nucleotides align to TRBD2. V shed 8 bases, J shed 10 bases, and the junction held 7 bases outside the gene matches. CDR3 length equals 12 residues. The V gene's germline CDR1 is MDHEN and CDR2 SYDVKM. In DNA, the CDR3 is TGTGCCAGCTCCCTGGGACTAGCGGCCCAGTACTTC. Encoded protein: CASSLGLAAQYF.

This chain connects TRBV5-1 to TRBJ1-1, with TRBD1 matching over 9 bases. The germline CDR1 and CDR2 sequences are SGHRS and YFSETQ. CDR3 length: 19 amino acids. With 0 bases clipped from V and 4 bases from J, the junction kept 16 bases outside the gene matches. The CDR3 coding sequence is TGCGCCAGCAGCTTGGGTAGGACAGGGGTGGTGTCACTGTCCACTGAAGCTTTCTTT. This translates into CASSLGRTGVVSLSTEAFF.

The chain has TRBV27 and TRBJ2-3; D might be TRBD2 (6 bases). Germline assignment: CDR1 MNHEY and CDR2 SMNVEV (reference sequence). Between the trimmed V and J ends, which lost 7 bases and 3 bases, there was a span of 14 bases. There are 14 residues in the CDR3. CDR3 loop: CASKGLARTDTQYF. The CDR3 DNA is TGTGCCAGCAAGGGTCTAGCGAGGACAGATACGCAGTATTTT.

The CDR3 sequence: CASSLFQANYGYTF. The CDR3 region has the DNA TGTGCCAGCAGTTTATTTCAGGCTAACTATGGCTACACCTTC. The V gene is TRBV28, the J gene TRBJ1-2; unclear D gene. The germline V and J ends were trimmed by 1 base and 0 bases, with 6 bases remaining between them. The CDR3 consists of 14 residues. CDR1 is MDHEN, CDR2 SYDVKM, per germline.

The gene calls are TRBV19 and TRBJ1-5; tentative D call: TRBD1 (5 bases). V gave up 5 bases and J gave up 1 base, with 9 bases separating them. The length of the CDR3 is 14 residues. CDR1 is LNHDA, CDR2 SQIVND, per germline (reference sequence). CDR3 nucleotide sequence: TGTGCCAGTAGTGGAAAGGGGAGCAATCAGCCCCAGCATTTT. Its translation: CASSGKGSNQPQHF.

The V call is TRBV11-2, the J call TRBJ1-2; a weak D match, TRBD1 (6 bases). The CDR3 runs to 14 residues. Trimming left V 4 bases short and J 2 bases short, with 11 bases between. Germline assignment: CDR1 SGHAT and CDR2 FQNNGV. The CDR3 is CASSSWGGNYGYTF. CDR3 bases: TGTGCCAGCAGCTCCTGGGGGGGCAACTATGGCTACACCTTC.

The chain carries TRBV10-3 and TRBJ2-1; the D is unclear. Germline-derived CDR1 and CDR2 are ENHRY and SYGVKD. The CDR3 covers 15 residues. V was shortened by 7 bases and J by 0 bases, with 13 bases between the two germline ends. CDR3 residues: CAINPDWSSYNEQFF. CDR3 coding DNA: TGTGCCATCAACCCCGATTGGAGCTCCTACAATGAGCAGTTCTTC.

CDR3 sequence (DNA): TGTGCCAGTAGTATAACAGGGGCAGTCAGGCCGAACACTGAAGCTTTCTTT. It specifies CASSITGAVRPNTEAFF. The V and J genes are TRBV19 and TRBJ1-1, with TRBD1 identical over 7 bases. The germline CDR1 and CDR2 sequences are LNHDA and SQIVND (reference sequence). This CDR3 comprises 17 residues. After removal of 2 bases from V and 1 base from J, the junction contained 10 bases not matched to a gene.

This clone was observed a single time. The rearrangement joins TRBV28 to TRBJ1-5; D ambiguous. The length of the CDR3 is 16 residues. V lost 2 bases and J lost 0, with 11 bases in between. Germline lookup yields CDR1 MDHEN and CDR2 SYDVKM. The CDR3 sequence is CASSLGGIYSNQPQHF. CDR3 nucleotide sequence: TGTGCCAGCAGTTTAGGAGGGATCTATAGCAATCAGCCCCAGCATTTT.

The count of this clone is one. The chain combines TRBV10-1 with TRBJ1-4, with a weak D call TRBD1 (5 bases). Trimming left V 4 bases short and J 0 bases short, with 9 bases between. Germline V gene sequence: CDR1 WNHNN, CDR2 SYGVQD (reference sequence). There are 15 residues in the CDR3. The CDR3 sequence: CASSGGTATNEKLFF. For the CDR3, the DNA is TGCGCCAGCAGTGGTGGGACTGCAACTAATGAAAAACTGTTTTTT.

V and J are TRBV4-1 and TRBJ1-4, with D perhaps matching TRBD1 (6 bases). Trimming stripped 3 bases from V and 8 bases from J, with 19 bases between. CDR3 length equals 16 residues. The germline CDR1 and CDR2 sequences are MGHRA and YSYEKL. The CDR3, as DNA: TGCGCCAGCAGCCAGACCCCAGGGGAGCCGCGGGAAAAACTGTTTTTT. Translation: CASSQTPGEPREKLFF.

The chain uses TRBV4-2 and TRBJ2-1, with TRBD2 matching over 8 bases. CDR3 size: 16 residues. V shed 4 bases, J shed 7 bases, and the junction held 12 bases outside the gene matches. Germline values: CDR1 LGHNA, CDR2 YNFKEQ. The CDR3 loop reads CASSRQGLVSGNEQFF. The CDR3, as DNA: TGTGCCAGCAGCCGGCAGGGACTAGTGTCTGGTAATGAGCAGTTCTTC.

The rearrangement uses TRBV9 and TRBJ2-1; 8 bases match TRBD2. Trimming at V came to 2 bases and at J to 3 bases, leaving 1 base not matched to a gene. CDR1 is SGDLS and CDR2 is YYNGEE in the germline V gene. The CDR3 sequence is 14 residues long. The CDR3 protein is CASSVTSGYNEQFF. The CDR3 nucleotides are TGTGCCAGCAGCGTCACTAGCGGCTACAATGAGCAGTTCTTC.

The rearrangement links TRBV6-6 to TRBJ2-2; TRBD1 agrees at 10 bases. The CDR3 is 15 residues long. The V and J ends lost 7 bases and 6 bases, in that order; junction bases with no gene match: 8. CDR1 is MNHNY and CDR2 is SVGAGI in the germline V gene (reference sequence). This CDR3 is CASITGQGRSGELFF. CDR3 in DNA: TGTGCCAGCATTACGGGACAGGGGAGATCCGGGGAGCTGTTTTTT.

CDR3: CSVEVRTSGREQYF. The CDR3 DNA reads as TGCAGCGTTGAAGTAAGAACTAGCGGGAGGGAGCAGTACTTC. The J gene is TRBJ2-7, the V gene TRBV29-1; 12 positions agree with TRBD2. The junction had 5 bases not matched to a gene; V was cut back by 1 base and J by 7 bases. The CDR3 spans 14 residues. Germline CDR1 and CDR2: SQVTM and ANQGSEA.

The rearrangement joins TRBV6-5 to TRBJ2-2; 9 bases are a match to TRBD1. In germline, CDR1 is MNHEY, CDR2 SVGAGI. The V segment lost 7 bases and the J segment 1 base; nucleotides outside the gene matches: 4. The CDR3 covers 15 residues. The chain's CDR3 is CASTADRGNTGELFF. The CDR3 bases are TGTGCCAGCACCGCGGACAGGGGGAACACCGGGGAGCTGTTTTTT.

The chain joins TRBV19 to TRBJ2-1; 15 bases map to TRBD2. CDR3 length equals 16 residues. Germline-derived CDR1 and CDR2 are LNHDA and SQIVND (reference sequence). With V trimmed by 3 bases and J by 4 bases, 1 base remained unmatched. The CDR3 sequence: CASSIGLAGGYNEQFF. In nucleotides, the CDR3 is TGTGCCAGTAGTATCGGACTAGCGGGGGGGTACAATGAGCAGTTCTTC.

In DNA, the CDR3 is TGTGCCAGCAGCGGACGGGACACTCAAAGCAATCAGCCCCAGCATTTT. Translation gives CASSGRDTQSNQPQHF. This rearrangement joins TRBV9 to TRBJ1-5, with a possible D match to TRBD1 (6 bases). The CDR3 length is 16 residues. V gave up 3 bases and J gave up 1 base, with 14 bases separating them. Germline values: CDR1 SGDLS, CDR2 YYNGEE.

This clone was detected only a few times. This chain connects TRBV12-3 or TRBV12-4 to TRBJ1-6; a weak D match, TRBD1 (5 bases). The CDR3 is 13 amino acids. V lost 1 base, J lost 9 bases, and 7 bases lay in between. CDR3: CASSLGRVSPLHF. CDR3 in DNA: TGTGCCAGCAGTTTAGGCAGGGTTTCACCCCTCCACTTT.

This chain uses TRBV6-5 with TRBJ2-7, with a weak D call TRBD1 (6 bases). Looked up from germline, CDR1 is MNHEY and CDR2 is SVGAGI. Trimming removed 5 bases at V and 4 bases at J, with 9 bases between. CDR3 length: 12 residues. CDR3 nucleotides: TGTGCCAGCAGTCGCCAGGGGTACGAGCAGTACTTC. Protein sequence: CASSRQGYEQYF.

This clone was recorded once. V usage is TRBV5-1 and J usage is TRBJ1-1; D might be TRBD1 (5 bases). CDR1 is SGHRS and CDR2 is YFSETQ in the germline V gene. V was trimmed by 1 base and J by 7 bases, leaving 11 bases between them. CDR3 length: 13 amino acids. Written as DNA, the CDR3 is TGCGCCAGCAGCTTGATAGGCGGGGGTGAAGCTTTCTTT. Translated, it gives CASSLIGGGEAFF.

The J gene is TRBJ2-3, the V gene TRBV24-1; TRBD2 agrees at 13 bases. This CDR3 region has 17 residues. V shed 3 bases and J 3 bases; nucleotides not matched to a gene: 5. Germline assignment: CDR1 KGHDR and CDR2 SFDVKD. This chain's CDR3 is CATSDIGLAGETDTQYF. The CDR3 DNA reads TGTGCCACCAGTGATATAGGACTAGCGGGAGAAACAGATACGCAGTATTTT.

This clone has more than one count but fewer than ten. The chain uses TRBV7-8 and TRBJ1-6; 9 bases map to TRBD1. The V segment lost 5 bases and the J segment 7 bases; nucleotides outside the gene matches: 3. The V gene's germline CDR1 is SGHVS and CDR2 FQNEAQ. The CDR3 sequence is 14 residues long. The DNA for the CDR3 is TGTGCCAGCAGCACGGACAGGGGCAATTCACCCCTCCACTTT. Translating it yields CASSTDRGNSPLHF.

The chain links TRBV11-2 to TRBJ1-6, with TRBD1 matching 9 bases. The CDR3 covers 17 residues. Germline V gene data show CDR1 as SGHAT and CDR2 as FQNNGV. The ends lost 4 bases at V and 5 bases at J; junction bases unmatched: 9. The CDR3 loop is CASSSPDRGGDNSPLHF. In DNA form, the CDR3 reads TGTGCCAGCAGCTCCCCGGACAGGGGAGGTGATAATTCACCCCTCCACTTT.